This T cell receptor (beta chain) originates from a study of beta chain features in type 1 diabetes. Overall study context: The number of sorted cells examined across all samples was some 99 million. Points from the study as a whole: Among all four CD4+ subsets, Type 1 diabetes patients had TCRB CDR3s that were moderately but significantly shorter.

Expressed TCRB transcripts were sequenced, since all the RNA that had been isolated was reverse transcribed. Produced via immunoSEQ multiplex PCR; TCRdb's table is partial and in-frame only. The sample has roughly 730,000 clones; 10% to 15% are singletons. There are a few counts of this clone. Its antigen is unknown. A heparinised blood draw that averaged about 116 mL was obtained once from each donor. The CDR3 length is 15 residues. Germline CDR1 SGHRS, CDR2 YFSETQ. The V and J ends lost 0 bases and 1 base, in that order; junction bases with no gene match: 4. Sequencing was done on a sample of naive CD4+ T cells from blood. The chain combines TRBV5-1 with TRBJ2-7, with 7 bases lining up with TRBD1. This receptor was identified in a man aged 18-30 years with type 1 diabetes. The CDR3 nucleotides are TGCGCCAGCAGCTTGGCACCGGGACAGTCCTACGAGCAGTACTTC. Amino acid sequence: CASSLAPGQSYEQYF.